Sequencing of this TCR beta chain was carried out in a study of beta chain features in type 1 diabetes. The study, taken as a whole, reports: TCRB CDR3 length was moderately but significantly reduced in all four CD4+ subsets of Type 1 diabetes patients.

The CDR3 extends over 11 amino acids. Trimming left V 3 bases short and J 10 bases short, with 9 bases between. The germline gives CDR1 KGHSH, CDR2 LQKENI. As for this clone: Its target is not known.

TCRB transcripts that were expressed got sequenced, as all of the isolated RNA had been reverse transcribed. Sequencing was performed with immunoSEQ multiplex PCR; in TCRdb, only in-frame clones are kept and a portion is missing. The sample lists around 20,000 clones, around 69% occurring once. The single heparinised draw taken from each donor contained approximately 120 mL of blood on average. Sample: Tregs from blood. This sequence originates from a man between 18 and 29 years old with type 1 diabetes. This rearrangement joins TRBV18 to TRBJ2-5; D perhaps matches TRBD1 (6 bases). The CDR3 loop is CASSPQGNQYF. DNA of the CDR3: TGTGCCAGCTCACCCCAGGGGAACCAGTACTTC.